This TCR beta chain was recovered during a study of shared clonotypes between healthy human individuals. Study-level points and caveats: Sampling involved blood alone; tissue repertoires likely differ.

Concerning this clone itself: What it recognizes is unknown. The sample contains more than one DNA sequence encoding this CDR3.

V shed 5 bases and J shed 5 bases, with 6 bases lying between them. The germline gives CDR1 SEHNR, CDR2 FQNEAQ (reference sequence). The CDR3 spans 12 residues. Sequenced by immunoSEQ multiplex PCR; TCRdb stores in-frame clones only, minus some. The top ten clones hold less than 0.25% of a sample with fewer than 1 million clones, about 96% of them seen once. Selected positively for CCR7 and CD45RO-negative, naive CD8 cells excluded terminally differentiated effector memory CD45RA+ cells. This clonotype originated in a man younger than 45 in good health. V gene TRBV7-9 combines with J gene TRBJ2-2; the D is unclear. Source material: naive CD8+ T cells sorted from blood. The DNA for the CDR3 is TGTGCCAGCAGCCTCGGTACCGGGGAGCTGTTTTTT. Protein sequence: CASSLGTGELFF.